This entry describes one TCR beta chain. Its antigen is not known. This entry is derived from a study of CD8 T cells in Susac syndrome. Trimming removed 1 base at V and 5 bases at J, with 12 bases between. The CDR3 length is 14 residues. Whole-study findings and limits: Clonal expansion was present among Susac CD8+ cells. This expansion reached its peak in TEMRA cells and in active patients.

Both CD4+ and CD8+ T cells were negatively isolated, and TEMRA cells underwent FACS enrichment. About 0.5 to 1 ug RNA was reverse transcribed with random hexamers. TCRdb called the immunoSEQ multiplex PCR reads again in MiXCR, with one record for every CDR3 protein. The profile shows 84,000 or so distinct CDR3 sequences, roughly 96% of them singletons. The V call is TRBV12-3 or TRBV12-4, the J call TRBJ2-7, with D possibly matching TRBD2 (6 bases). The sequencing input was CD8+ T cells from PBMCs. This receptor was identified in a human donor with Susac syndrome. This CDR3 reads CASSLVGLSDEQYF. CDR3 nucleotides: TGTGCCAGCAGTTTAGTGGGACTGTCGGACGAGCAGTACTTC.